This note documents a single T cell receptor (beta chain) sequence. Its antigen remains undetermined. Base quality data are lacking; no much larger clone is found one base away. Hyperthyroidism patients were newly diagnosed, with disease duration under 2 months, and aged 18 to 65 years. Patients were excluded if they had other autoimmune diseases, uncontrolled infections, pregnancy or lactation. Diagnosis was based on clinical symptoms, serum thyroxine, TRAb, thyroid ultrasound and orbital computed tomography. Trizol reagent was used to extract the total RNA, and its quality was then checked on an Agilent 2100 Bioanalyzer. TCR beta CDR3 regions were amplified from RNA transcripts for repertoire sequencing. The first round of RT-PCR was done with HTBI primers and the Qiagen OneStep RT-PCR kit, and was followed by a second round of multiplex PCR, then size selection and purification. Libraries were sequenced on an Illumina HiSeq2000 using paired-end 100 bp reads. As for the original processing: SOAPnuke was used to process the reads, removing any read that contained adapters or uncalled bases, had a mean Phred below 15, or lacked an exact match to the constant primer or identifier. High-quality paired reads were merged with COPE v1.2.5. Each unique nucleotide sequence was defined as a clonotype, and clonotypes were aligned to IMGT TRB V, D and J references with MiTCR v1.1. Analysis was restricted to V-J combinations with a frequency above 0.0001, which covered just over 98% of repertoires. For each V-J combination, a TCR clonal expansion and chaos score was defined as F50 clonal expansion divided by the chaos observed in the TCRdist matrix. Welch's t-statistics and random forest were used to reduce features to about 14 V-J combinations, which were fed into a naive Bayes classifier. The Morisita-Horn index was used to measure how similar the thyroid and blood repertoires were. TCRdb reworked the public reads: Q25 trimming with fastp, MiXCR clone assembly, productive beta chains retained. CDR3 protein duplicates are merged, each entry listing the most common genes and DNA. The V and J calls shown here were made by TCRdb, not taken from the authors' results. The sample has 900,000 to 1,200,000 distinct CDR3 sequences on record, less than 45% of them singletons. Together, the top ten hold around 10% of the sample.

This sample is drawn from a study of Graves' ophthalmopathy and Graves' hyperthyroidism (dated by TCRdb to the late 2010s). A note on the overall study: A patient counted as having stable hyperthyroidism if there was no progression to ophthalmopathy within 18 months of follow-up. TCR beta repertoire signatures were used to distinguish Graves' ophthalmopathy from Graves' hyperthyroidism and to predict progression to ophthalmopathy. In total, 135 blood samples were TCR-sequenced: fewer than 50 ophthalmopathy, some 75 hyperthyroidism and approximately 17 hyperthyroidism-to-ophthalmopathy patients. To explore V-J signatures distinguishing ophthalmopathy from hyperthyroidism, a discovery set of 100 patients (43 ophthalmopathy, roughly 56 stable hyperthyroidism) was enrolled. An independent validation cohort comprised roughly 20 hyperthyroidism patients and around 16 patients who later progressed from hyperthyroidism to ophthalmopathy. T-cell repertoires of thyroid tissue and blood were compared in over 5 hyperthyroidism patients. Once sampling was done, hyperthyroidism patients were given methimazole at a starting dose of 30 mg daily, while ophthalmopathy patients were given high-dose intravenous methylprednisolone. Broader findings and caveats from the paper: No statistical method was used to predetermine the sample size, and group allocation was not hidden from the investigators. Ophthalmopathy was separated from stable hyperthyroidism by the 13-signature model with about 90% sensitivity and just under 84% specificity in cross-validation and with 80%/75% in the test set. Most expanded thyroid clonotypes with frequency above 0.001 were also detected in blood, suggesting blood repertoires may reflect the thyroid immune response. In validation, the model predicted ophthalmopathy progression with 55% to 71% sensitivity and less than 80% specificity; 12 predicted patients were CT-confirmed with GO in a median of around 6.5 months.

Per the germline V gene, MDHEN is the CDR1 and SYDVKM is the CDR2. V gives up 6 bases and J gives up 8 bases, and the segment between their germline ends measures 20 bases. The CDR3 goes from the cysteine to the phenylalanine over 16 residues. Only the CDR3 DNA is retained, 48 bases long and in frame from the first base. Sequencing was performed on peripheral blood or thyroid tissue (not recorded which). The chain was built from TRBV28 and TRBJ1-6; the D gene is perhaps TRBD1, from 6 matching bases. This TCR was recovered from an adult man with Graves' hyperthyroidism. The sequence in DNA is TGTGCCAGCAGCTACGGAGACGGACAGACCTATTCACCCCTCCACTTT. It encodes CASSYGDGQTYSPLHF.